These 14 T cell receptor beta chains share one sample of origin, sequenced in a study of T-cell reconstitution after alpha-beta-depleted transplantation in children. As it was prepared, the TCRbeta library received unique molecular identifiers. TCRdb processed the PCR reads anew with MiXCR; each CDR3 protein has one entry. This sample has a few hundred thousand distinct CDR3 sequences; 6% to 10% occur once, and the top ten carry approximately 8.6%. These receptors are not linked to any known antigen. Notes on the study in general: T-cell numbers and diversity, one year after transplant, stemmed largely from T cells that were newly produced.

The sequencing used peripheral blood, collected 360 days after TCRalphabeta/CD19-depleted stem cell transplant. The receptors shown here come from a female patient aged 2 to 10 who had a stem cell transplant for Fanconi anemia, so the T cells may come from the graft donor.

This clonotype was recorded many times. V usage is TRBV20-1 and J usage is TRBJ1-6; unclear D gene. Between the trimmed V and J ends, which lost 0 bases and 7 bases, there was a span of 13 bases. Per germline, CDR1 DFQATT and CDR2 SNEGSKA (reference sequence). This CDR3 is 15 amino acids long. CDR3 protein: CSARERQPTNSPLHF. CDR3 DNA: TGCAGTGCTAGAGAACGGCAGCCTACCAATTCACCCCTCCACTTT.

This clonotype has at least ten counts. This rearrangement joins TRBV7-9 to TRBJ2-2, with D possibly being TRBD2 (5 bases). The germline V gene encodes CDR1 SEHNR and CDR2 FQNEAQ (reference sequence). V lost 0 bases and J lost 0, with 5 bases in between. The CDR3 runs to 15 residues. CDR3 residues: CASSLAGANTGELFF. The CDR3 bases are TGTGCCAGCAGCTTAGCCGGGGCGAACACCGGGGAGCTGTTTTTT.

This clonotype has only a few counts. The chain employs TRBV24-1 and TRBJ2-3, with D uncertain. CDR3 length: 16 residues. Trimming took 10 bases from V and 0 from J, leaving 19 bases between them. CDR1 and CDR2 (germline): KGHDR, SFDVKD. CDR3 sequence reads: CATDPIRVLSTDTQYF. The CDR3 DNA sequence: TGTGCCACTGACCCCATTAGGGTACTAAGCACAGATACGCAGTATTTT.

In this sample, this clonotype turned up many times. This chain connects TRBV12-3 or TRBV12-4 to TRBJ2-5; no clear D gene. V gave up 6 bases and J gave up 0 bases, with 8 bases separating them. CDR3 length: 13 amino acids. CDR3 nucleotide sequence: TGTGCCAGCAGACCCAGGAACCAAGAGACCCAGTACTTC. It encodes CASRPRNQETQYF.

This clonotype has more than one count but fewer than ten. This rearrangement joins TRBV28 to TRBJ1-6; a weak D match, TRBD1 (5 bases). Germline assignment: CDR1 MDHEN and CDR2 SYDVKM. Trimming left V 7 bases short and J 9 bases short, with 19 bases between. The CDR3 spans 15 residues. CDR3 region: CASNQLVERGSPLHF. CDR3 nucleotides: TGTGCCAGCAACCAGCTTGTGGAAAGGGGTTCACCCCTCCACTTT.

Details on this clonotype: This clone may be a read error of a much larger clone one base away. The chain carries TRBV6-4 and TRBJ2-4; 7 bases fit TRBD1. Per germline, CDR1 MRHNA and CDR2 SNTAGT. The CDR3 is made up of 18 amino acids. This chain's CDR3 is CTSTRTGRGLLAKNIQYF. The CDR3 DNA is TGTACCAGCACTCGGACAGGACGGGGATTGCTAGCCAAAAACATTCAGTACTTC.

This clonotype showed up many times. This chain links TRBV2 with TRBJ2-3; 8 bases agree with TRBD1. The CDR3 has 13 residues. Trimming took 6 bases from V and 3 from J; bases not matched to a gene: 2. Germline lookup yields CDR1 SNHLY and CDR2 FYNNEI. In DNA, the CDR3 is TGTGCCAGCAGGGACAGGGTAACAGATACGCAGTATTTT. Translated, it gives CASRDRVTDTQYF.

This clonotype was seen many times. CDR3: CASSLVFRDGYTF. CDR3 in DNA: TGCGCCAGCAGCTTGGTGTTCAGGGATGGCTACACCTTC. This chain links TRBV5-1 with TRBJ1-2; maybe TRBD1 (5 bases). The CDR3 is 13 amino acids. Trimming cost V 0 bases and J 6 bases, with 9 bases left between them. In germline, CDR1 is SGHRS, CDR2 YFSETQ.

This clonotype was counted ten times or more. CDR3 bases: TGTGCCAGCAGTGACCCATGGGCTGAAGCTTTCTTT. As protein: CASSDPWAEAFF. The V call is TRBV28, the J call TRBJ1-1; D uncertain. This CDR3 contains 12 residues. From germline, CDR1 is MDHEN and CDR2 SYDVKM. The V and J ends lost 5 bases and 6 bases respectively, with 10 bases between them.

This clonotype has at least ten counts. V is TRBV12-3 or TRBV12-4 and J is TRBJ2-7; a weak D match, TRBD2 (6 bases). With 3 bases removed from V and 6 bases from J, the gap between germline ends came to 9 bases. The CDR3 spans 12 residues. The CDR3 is CASSFAGFEQYF. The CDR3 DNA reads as TGTGCCAGCAGTTTCGCGGGGTTCGAGCAGTACTTC.

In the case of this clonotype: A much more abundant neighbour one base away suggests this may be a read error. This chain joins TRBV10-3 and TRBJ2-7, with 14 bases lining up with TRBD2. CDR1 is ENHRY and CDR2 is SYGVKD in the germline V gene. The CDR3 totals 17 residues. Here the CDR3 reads CAVSEGGTSGRGGEQYF. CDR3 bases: TGTGCCGTCAGTGAGGGAGGGACTAGCGGGAGAGGAGGCGAGCAGTACTTC.

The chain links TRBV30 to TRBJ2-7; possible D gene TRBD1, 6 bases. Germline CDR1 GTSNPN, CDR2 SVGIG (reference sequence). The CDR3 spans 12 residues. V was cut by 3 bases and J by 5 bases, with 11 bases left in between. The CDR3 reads CAWSITGNEQYF. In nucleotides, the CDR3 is TGTGCCTGGAGCATCACAGGGAACGAGCAGTACTTC.

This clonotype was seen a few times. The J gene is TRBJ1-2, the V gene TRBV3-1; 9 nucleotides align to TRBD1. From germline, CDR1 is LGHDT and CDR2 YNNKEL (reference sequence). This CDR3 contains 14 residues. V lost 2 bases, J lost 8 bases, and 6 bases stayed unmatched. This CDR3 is CASSQRDRAEGYTF. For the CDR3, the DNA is TGTGCCAGCAGCCAACGGGACAGGGCCGAGGGCTACACCTTC.

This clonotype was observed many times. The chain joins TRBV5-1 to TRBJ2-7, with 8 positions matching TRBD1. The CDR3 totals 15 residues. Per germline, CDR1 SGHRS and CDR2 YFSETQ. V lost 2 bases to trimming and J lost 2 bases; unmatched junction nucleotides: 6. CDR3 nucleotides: TGCGCCAGCAGCTTCTCTACAGGGGGGACCTACGAGCAGTACTTC. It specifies CASSFSTGGTYEQYF.